This T cell receptor beta chain was sequenced for a study of blood T cell repertoires in COVID-19. Study details: The United States, Italy and Spain supplied acute and convalescent COVID-19 samples. T cells, B-cell-depleted T cells, or PBMCs supplied cDNA or gDNA.

As processed by the authors: Estimation of nucleated cell counts relied on the amplification of reference gene primers. The data were produced by immunoSEQ multiplex PCR, yet TCRdb's version contains in-frame clones alone and is incomplete. Clone size and V and J calls were adopted from that table, with D and trimming inferred from the DNA. The sample lists about 140,000 clones, 75% to 85% occurring once. This clonotype was sampled from a man aged 70-80 years who had recovered from COVID-19. Sequencing input: peripheral blood.

The CDR3 DNA reads as TGTGCCAGCGCAGGGGGCGGTTACGACGAGCAGTACTTC. This gives the protein CASAGGGYDEQYF. V gene TRBV6-5 combines with J gene TRBJ2-7; 8 bases are a match to TRBD1. Trimming at V came to 8 bases and at J to 5 bases, leaving 8 bases not matched to a gene. Looked up from germline, CDR1 is MNHEY and CDR2 is SVGAGI. The CDR3 covers 13 residues.